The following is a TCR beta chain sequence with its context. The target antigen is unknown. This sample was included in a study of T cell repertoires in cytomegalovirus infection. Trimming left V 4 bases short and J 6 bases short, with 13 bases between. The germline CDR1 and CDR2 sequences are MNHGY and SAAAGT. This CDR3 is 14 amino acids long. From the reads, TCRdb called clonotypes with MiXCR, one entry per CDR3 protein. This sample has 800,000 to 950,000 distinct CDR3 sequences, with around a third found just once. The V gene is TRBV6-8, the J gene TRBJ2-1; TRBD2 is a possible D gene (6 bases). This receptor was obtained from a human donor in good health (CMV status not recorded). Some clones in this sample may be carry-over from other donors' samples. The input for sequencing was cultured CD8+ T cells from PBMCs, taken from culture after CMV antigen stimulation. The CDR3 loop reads CASSSGRESNEQFF. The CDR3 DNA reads TGTGCCAGCAGTTCGGGTCGGGAGAGCAATGAGCAGTTCTTC.